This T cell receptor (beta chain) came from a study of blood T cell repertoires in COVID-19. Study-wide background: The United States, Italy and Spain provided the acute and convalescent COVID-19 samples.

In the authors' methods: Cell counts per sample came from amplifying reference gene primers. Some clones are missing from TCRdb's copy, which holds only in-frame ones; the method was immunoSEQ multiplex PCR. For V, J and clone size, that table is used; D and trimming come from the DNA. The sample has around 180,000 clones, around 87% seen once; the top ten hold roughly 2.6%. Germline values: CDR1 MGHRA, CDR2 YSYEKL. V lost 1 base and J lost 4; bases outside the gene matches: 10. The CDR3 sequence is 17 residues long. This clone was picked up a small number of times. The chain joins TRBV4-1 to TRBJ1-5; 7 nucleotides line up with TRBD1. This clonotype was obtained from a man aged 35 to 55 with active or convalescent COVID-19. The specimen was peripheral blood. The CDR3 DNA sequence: TGCGCCAGCAGCCAAGGAGGGGGACAGCAACTTAATCAGCCCCAGCATTTT. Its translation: CASSQGGGQQLNQPQHF.